A single T cell receptor beta chain is shown here with its context. The antigen remains unidentified. This sample is part of a study of CD8+CD57+ T cells in acquired aplastic anemia. Study-level background: When averaged, DNA from sorted CD4+ and CD8+ cells came to around 3 ug. As sequenced from healthy donors, CD4+ cells averaged about 11 million reads. Study-wide results and limits: A significant difference in CD8+ Simpson's diversity between patients and controls was not found. Patients and controls shared under 30 CD8+ CDR3 sequences, highly expressed in patients.

Genomic DNA acted as the template from which TCR beta VDJ combination and CDR3 sequence profiling were carried out. TCRdb itself ran the reads through MiXCR, one entry per CDR3 protein. This sample has roughly 51,000 distinct CDR3 sequences, with around two thirds found just once. The sequenced sample was sorted CD4+, CD8+, or CD8+CD57+ T cells (not recorded which) from PBMCs. The sequence was obtained from a human donor in good health, serving as a control.

The CDR3 region is CASSLGTATNEKLFF. The CDR3 DNA follows: TGTGCCAGCAGCCTAGGGACAGCAACTAATGAAAAACTGTTTTTT. The rearrangement joins TRBV2 to TRBJ1-4, with TRBD1 identical over 7 bases. The CDR3 contains 15 residues. J gave up 0 bases and V 6 bases, and 4 bases lay outside the gene matches. The V gene's germline CDR1 is SNHLY and CDR2 FYNNEI. The whole variable domain, filled in from reference TRBV2 and TRBJ1-4, reads EPEVTQTPSHQVTQMGQEVILRCVPISNHLYFYWYRQILGQKVEFLVSFYNNEISEKSEIFDDQFSVERPDGSNFTLKIRSTKLEDSAMYFCASSLGTATNEKLFFGSGTQLSVL.